The TCR beta chain described here comes from a study of T cells in Graves' hyperthyroidism and ophthalmopathy (dated by TCRdb to between 2017 and 2020). In terms of the full investigation: Peripheral blood was collected at initial diagnosis, before any treatment. TCR V-J signatures able to tell the groups apart were searched for in a discovery cohort of 100 or so patients, of whom 43 had Graves' ophthalmopathy and about 60 had stable Graves' hyperthyroidism. An independent validation cohort of some 18 hyperthyroidism patients and over 15 patients who later progressed to ophthalmopathy tested prospective prediction of ophthalmopathy. The 75 to 100 discovery patients were randomly split 7:3 into training and test sets. The study also compared thyroid tissue and blood T-cell repertoires from several Graves' hyperthyroidism patients. Following sampling, methimazole starting at 30 mg daily was given to hyperthyroidism patients, and high-dose intravenous methylprednisolone was given to ophthalmopathy patients. The paper reports TCR Vbeta CDR3 sequencing of approximately 130 peripheral blood samples: 40 to 45 ophthalmopathy, under 80 hyperthyroidism and roughly 17 progressor patients. What the study reported, not specific to this receptor: In validation, the model predicted progression to ophthalmopathy with over 65% sensitivity and over 72% specificity, a median of approximately 6.5 months before onset. A 13 V-J signature model separated ophthalmopathy from stable hyperthyroidism, with around 91% sensitivity and 81.08% specificity in cross-validation and 80%/75% in testing. No statistical method was used to fix the sample size in advance, and group allocation was not hidden from the investigators. Most expanded thyroid clonotypes (frequency above 0.001) were also detected in blood, suggesting blood repertoires may reflect thyroid immune responses.

Stable Graves' hyperthyroidism was defined as no progression to ophthalmopathy during 18 months of follow-up. Hyperthyroidism patients were newly diagnosed, with disease duration under 2 months, and aged 18 to 65 years. Exclusion was applied to patients with uncontrolled infections, other autoimmune diseases, pregnancy or lactation. Diagnoses were based on clinical symptoms, serum thyroxine and TRAb, thyroid ultrasound and orbital computed tomography. Ficoll-Paque density gradient centrifugation was used to isolate PBMCs from about 9 ml of fresh peripheral blood. Total RNA was extracted using Trizol reagent, and RNA quality was assessed on an Agilent 2100 Bioanalyzer. The TCR beta CDR3 regions were amplified from the RNA transcripts. A first-round RT-PCR of the TCR CDR3 used the HTBI primer set with the Qiagen OneStep RT-PCR kit. A second multiplex PCR round built the libraries, followed by size selection and purification. Sequencing of the libraries was done on an Illumina HiSeq2000 using paired-end 100 bp reads. The authors' pipeline ran thus. SOAPnuke was used to process the raw data, throwing out any read that contained adapters or uncalled bases, had a mean Phred below 15, or lacked an exact constant-primer or identifier match. High-quality paired reads were merged using COPE v1.2.5, and each unique nucleotide sequence was defined as a clonotype. MiTCR v1.1 was used to align clonotypes to the IMGT TRBV, TRBD and TRBJ reference segments. Only V-J combinations with frequency above 0.0001, covering about 99% of repertoires, were analysed. The TCS score was defined as the ratio of F50 (clonal expansion) to E x V (chaos), calculated using BLOSUM62-based TCRdist between CDR3 peptides within each V-J. Welch's t-statistics and random forest reduced 514 V-J features to 10 to 15, which were used in a naive Bayes classifier (R e1071). Thyroid-blood repertoire similarity was quantified with the Morisita-Horn index. TCRdb itself trimmed the public reads at Q25 with fastp, ran MiXCR and retained productive beta chains. Each CDR3 protein gets just one entry, which takes the most common genes and DNA from the rows behind it. The V and J calls reflect TCRdb's pipeline rather than the authors' work. This sample is represented by 800,000 or so distinct CDR3 sequences; approximately 40% of them were singletons. The ten largest clones capture 8% to 9% of the sample.

The germline V gene (reference sequence) sets CDR1 to SEHNR and CDR2 to FQNEAQ. The germline V end is reduced by 5 bases and the J end by 3 bases; junction bases left unmatched: 12. Counted from cysteine to phenylalanine, this CDR3 has 16 amino acids. Of all the DNA, just the CDR3 is kept, 48 bases in frame from base 1. Comments on this clonotype: Its antigen is not yet known. No base-level quality is on record; no much larger clone is a single base apart.

This chain joins TRBV7-9 to TRBJ2-7, and 8 junction bases match TRBD1. The sequenced material came from blood. The sequence derives from a young man with Graves' hyperthyroidism. CDR3 protein: CASSPRSTGEFYEQYF. The DNA sequence is as follows: TGTGCCAGCAGCCCCCGTTCGACAGGGGAGTTCTACGAGCAGTACTTC.